This is a list of T cell receptor beta chains from one sample in a study of T cells after yellow fever vaccination. Via MiXCR, TCRdb re-called the 5' RACE reads, giving one row per CDR3 protein. The sample includes approximately 93,000 distinct CDR3 sequences, around 5.8% of them seen just once. Here the sequenced sample was CD8+ T cells sorted from PBMCs, taken 10 days after the yellow fever booster vaccination. Receptors were obtained from a man between 18 and 35 years old who received the YFV17D yellow fever vaccine. The CDR3 runs from the conserved cysteine through the conserved F or W. Each record gives: CDR3 protein, CDR3 DNA, clone size, D gene, V gene, J gene. A D gene is named only where the DNA matches it firmly. Size tells how often a clone was seen (once, few, many) or the class of an expanded clone, and some rows leave it out.

CDR3: CAIPTVGKFF
DNA: TGTGCCATCCCTACCGTCGGGAAATTCTTC
size: -
D: -
V: TRBV27
J: TRBJ2-1

CDR3: CASLAPGGSTDTQYF
DNA: TGCGCCTCCCTGGCCCCGGGGGGGAGCACAGATACGCAGTATTTT
size: -
D: TRBD2
V: TRBV4-1
J: TRBJ2-3

CDR3: CASSFSDSEAFF
DNA: TGTGCCAGCAGTTTCTCGGACAGTGAAGCTTTCTTT
size: -
D: -
V: TRBV12-3/TRBV12-4
J: TRBJ1-1

CDR3: CASSSGPHWQYF
DNA: TGTGCCAGCAGTTCCGGCCCGCATTGGCAGTACTTC
size: few
D: -
V: TRBV7-9
J: TRBJ2-5

CDR3: CASSLVRPGTRTDTQYF
DNA: TGTGCCAGCAGCTTAGTCCGCCCCGGTACCCGCACAGATACGCAGTATTTT
size: -
D: -
V: TRBV7-9
J: TRBJ2-3

CDR3: CASSPRDADYEQYF
DNA: TGCGCCAGCAGCCCGCGGGACGCAGACTACGAGCAGTACTTC
size: many
D: -
V: TRBV4-1
J: TRBJ2-7

CDR3: CASSLYVRGGSTDTQYF
DNA: TGTGCCAGCAGTTTATACGTCAGGGGGGGAAGCACAGATACGCAGTATTTT
size: -
D: -
V: TRBV27
J: TRBJ2-3

CDR3: CARRGQEETQYF
DNA: TGTGCCCGACGGGGACAAGAAGAGACCCAGTACTTC
size: -
D: -
V: TRBV21-1
J: TRBJ2-5

CDR3: CASSPGTGGTRDTEAFF
DNA: TGTGCCAGCAGCCCCGGGACAGGGGGAACTCGGGACACTGAAGCTTTCTTT
size: few
D: TRBD1
V: TRBV7-9
J: TRBJ1-1

CDR3: CASSSFYSSYEQYF
DNA: TGTGCCAGCAGTAGTTTCTATAGCTCCTACGAGCAGTACTTC
size: -
D: -
V: TRBV27
J: TRBJ2-7

CDR3: CAWREQGALNEQFF
DNA: TGTGCCTGGAGGGAACAGGGGGCCCTCAATGAGCAGTTCTTC
size: few
D: TRBD1
V: TRBV30
J: TRBJ2-1

CDR3: CASSTSGFPLDALHF
DNA: TGCGCCAGCAGCACATCAGGGTTTCCGCTCGATGCCCTCCACTTT
size: many
D: -
V: TRBV5-1
J: TRBJ1-6

CDR3: CASSYSRAGELFF
DNA: TGTGCCAGCAGTTACTCTAGGGCCGGGGAGCTGTTTTTT
size: -
D: -
V: TRBV6-2/TRBV6-3
J: TRBJ2-2

CDR3: CAISESPTTTSGGYTDTQYF
DNA: TGTGCCATCAGTGAGTCCCCCACGACGACTAGCGGGGGCTATACAGATACGCAGTATTTT
size: many
D: TRBD2
V: TRBV10-3
J: TRBJ2-3

CDR3: CASSIVNTEAFF
DNA: TGTGCCAGCAGCATCGTGAACACTGAAGCTTTCTTT
size: -
D: -
V: TRBV7-9
J: TRBJ1-1

CDR3: CASGSPMNTEAFF
DNA: TGTGCCAGTGGTAGCCCGATGAACACTGAAGCTTTCTTT
size: few
D: -
V: TRBV19
J: TRBJ1-1

CDR3: CATRRDTLNTEAFF
DNA: TGTGCCACCCGGCGGGACACCCTAAACACTGAAGCTTTCTTT
size: few
D: -
V: TRBV15
J: TRBJ1-1

CDR3: CASSPRGLFYEQYF
DNA: TGTGCCAGCAGTCCTCGTGGACTTTTCTACGAGCAGTACTTC
size: -
D: -
V: TRBV28
J: TRBJ2-7

CDR3: CASSPTGVPQPQHF
DNA: TGTGCCAGCAGCCCGACAGGTGTGCCGCAGCCCCAGCATTTT
size: -
D: -
V: TRBV6-2/TRBV6-3
J: TRBJ1-5

CDR3: CATSPGLSSGTDTQYF
DNA: TGTGCCACCAGCCCGGGCCTTAGTTCAGGCACAGATACGCAGTATTTT
size: few
D: -
V: TRBV15
J: TRBJ2-3

CDR3: CASSQDVEKRSTDTQYF
DNA: TGCGCCAGCAGCCAAGACGTCGAGAAGCGTAGCACAGATACGCAGTATTTT
size: -
D: -
V: TRBV4-1
J: TRBJ2-3

CDR3: CASSYRGGNIQYF
DNA: TGTGCCAGCAGCTACAGGGGCGGGAACATTCAGTACTTC
size: few
D: TRBD1
V: TRBV5-4
J: TRBJ2-4

CDR3: CASSRSGTGSRTF
DNA: TGTGCCAGCAGTCGCTCCGGGACAGGGAGCCGCACCTTC
size: few
D: TRBD1
V: TRBV12-3/TRBV12-4
J: TRBJ1-2

CDR3: CASSHSLGGSPEAFF
DNA: TGCGCCAGCAGCCATTCTTTGGGGGGGAGTCCTGAAGCTTTCTTT
size: few
D: -
V: TRBV4-1
J: TRBJ1-1

CDR3: CAISESRSGQNYGYTF
DNA: TGTGCCATCAGTGAGTCCCGCTCAGGGCAGAACTATGGCTACACCTTC
size: few
D: -
V: TRBV10-3
J: TRBJ1-2

CDR3: CASSSRGWTAESTEAFF
DNA: TGTGCCAGTAGTAGCCGCGGCTGGACAGCCGAATCTACTGAAGCTTTCTTT
size: few
D: -
V: TRBV19
J: TRBJ1-1

CDR3: CASSQVPWDTDTQYF
DNA: TGCGCCAGCAGCCAAGTCCCCTGGGACACAGATACGCAGTATTTT
size: -
D: -
V: TRBV4-3
J: TRBJ2-3

CDR3: CARARGGRETQYF
DNA: TGCGCCCGCGCTCGGGGGGGCCGGGAGACCCAGTACTTC
size: -
D: TRBD2
V: TRBV23-1
J: TRBJ2-5

CDR3: CASSPDGAGGADTQYF
DNA: TGCGCCAGCAGCCCCGACGGGGCAGGGGGCGCAGATACGCAGTATTTT
size: -
D: TRBD1
V: TRBV4-1
J: TRBJ2-3

CDR3: CASSSTRGVRNEKLFF
DNA: TGTGCCAGCAGCTCTACCCGGGGAGTACGAAATGAAAAACTGTTTTTT
size: many
D: -
V: TRBV7-9
J: TRBJ1-4

CDR3: CASSLGAGEETQYF
DNA: TGTGCCAGCAGCTTAGGGGCCGGGGAAGAGACCCAGTACTTC
size: many
D: -
V: TRBV7-8
J: TRBJ2-5

CDR3: CASSPRTGYSNQPQHF
DNA: TGTGCCAGCAGTCCCCGGACGGGTTATAGCAATCAGCCCCAGCATTTT
size: few
D: -
V: TRBV6-5
J: TRBJ1-5

CDR3: CASSQGIGQAENSNQPQHF
DNA: TGCGCCAGCAGTCAAGGGATAGGGCAGGCGGAAAATAGCAATCAGCCCCAGCATTTT
size: many
D: -
V: TRBV23-1
J: TRBJ1-5

CDR3: CASRERDVSNQPQHF
DNA: TGCGCCAGCAGGGAGAGGGACGTTAGCAATCAGCCCCAGCATTTT
size: many
D: -
V: TRBV4-1
J: TRBJ1-5

CDR3: CASIGTVRDTEAFF
DNA: TGTGCCAGCATCGGGACAGTTAGGGACACTGAAGCTTTCTTT
size: -
D: TRBD1
V: TRBV7-9
J: TRBJ1-1

CDR3: CAISESAGRDTQYF
DNA: TGTGCCATCAGTGAGTCCGCAGGGCGGGATACGCAGTATTTT
size: -
D: -
V: TRBV10-3
J: TRBJ2-3

CDR3: CSAILLRRDFSYEQYF
DNA: TGCAGCGCTATACTCCTCCGCCGGGACTTTTCCTACGAGCAGTACTTC
size: -
D: -
V: TRBV29-1
J: TRBJ2-7

CDR3: CASSQDGDFQETQYF
DNA: TGCGCCAGCAGCCAAGACGGGGATTTCCAAGAGACCCAGTACTTC
size: few
D: -
V: TRBV4-1
J: TRBJ2-5

CDR3: CSAKTGGATEAFF
DNA: TGCAGCGCCAAGACAGGGGGGGCCACTGAAGCTTTCTTT
size: many
D: TRBD1
V: TRBV29-1
J: TRBJ1-1

CDR3: CASSRSISNGYTF
DNA: TGTGCCAGCAGTCGAAGTATCAGCAACGGCTACACCTTC
size: few
D: -
V: TRBV6-5
J: TRBJ1-2

CDR3: CASSAGGLVDEQYF
DNA: TGTGCCAGTAGTGCAGGGGGACTAGTTGACGAGCAGTACTTC
size: few
D: -
V: TRBV19
J: TRBJ2-7

CDR3: CASSLVSTGGGGYTF
DNA: TGTGCCAGCAGCTTAGTATCAACAGGGGGCGGAGGCTACACCTTC
size: -
D: TRBD1
V: TRBV7-9
J: TRBJ1-2

CDR3: CASSLRTLGTDLAKNIQYF
DNA: TGTGCCAGCAGCCTAAGGACCCTAGGGACCGATCTAGCCAAAAACATTCAGTACTTC
size: few
D: -
V: TRBV7-8
J: TRBJ2-4

CDR3: CSASSVPYNEQFF
DNA: TGCAGTGCTTCTAGTGTCCCCTACAATGAGCAGTTCTTC
size: many
D: -
V: TRBV20-1
J: TRBJ2-1

CDR3: CASSLGLSAFF
DNA: TGTGCCAGCAGCTTGGGTTTATCGGCTTTCTTT
size: few
D: -
V: TRBV5-6
J: TRBJ1-1

CDR3: CASSQFTTGHEQYF
DNA: TGCGCCAGCAGCCAATTTACTACAGGGCACGAGCAGTACTTC
size: -
D: -
V: TRBV4-3
J: TRBJ2-7

CDR3: CASSLGTGLEQYF
DNA: TGTGCCAGCAGTCTGGGGACAGGGCTTGAGCAGTACTTC
size: few
D: TRBD1
V: TRBV6-2/TRBV6-3
J: TRBJ2-7

CDR3: CASSQGDSSSDEQFF
DNA: TGTGCCAGCAGCCAAGGGGACAGTAGTTCCGATGAGCAGTTCTTC
size: many
D: TRBD1
V: TRBV4-2
J: TRBJ2-1

CDR3: CASSLSYSGPPAGAFF
DNA: TGTGCCAGCAGCTTATCTTACAGTGGTCCTCCGGCGGGAGCTTTCTTT
size: many
D: -
V: TRBV11-2
J: TRBJ1-1

CDR3: CASSLGNGNTGELFF
DNA: TGTGCCAGCAGCTTAGGGAACGGCAACACCGGGGAGCTGTTTTTT
size: -
D: -
V: TRBV7-9
J: TRBJ2-2

CDR3: CASSRDRGSLTNYGYTF
DNA: TGTGCCAGCAGCCGGGACAGGGGGTCACTAACTAACTATGGCTACACCTTC
size: few
D: TRBD1
V: TRBV5-6
J: TRBJ1-2

CDR3: CSAKNSGGYNEQFF
DNA: TGCAGTGCCAAGAACTCGGGGGGATACAATGAGCAGTTCTTC
size: -
D: TRBD2
V: TRBV20-1
J: TRBJ2-1

CDR3: CASSYKGDEQFF
DNA: TGCGCCAGCAGCTACAAAGGGGATGAGCAGTTCTTC
size: many
D: -
V: TRBV5-1
J: TRBJ2-1

CDR3: CASSHPRGQGAYVNTEAFF
DNA: TGTGCCAGCAGCCACCCCCGAGGACAGGGGGCTTATGTGAACACTGAAGCTTTCTTT
size: few
D: TRBD1
V: TRBV14
J: TRBJ1-1

CDR3: CAWSVQEYPMDEQYF
DNA: TGTGCCTGGAGTGTACAAGAGTACCCCATGGACGAGCAGTACTTC
size: -
D: -
V: TRBV30
J: TRBJ2-7